These T cell receptor beta chains were read from a single sample in a study of T cells in Graves' hyperthyroidism and ophthalmopathy. TCRdb reanalysed the multiplex PCR reads using MiXCR and keeps one entry per CDR3 protein. The sample holds about 200,000 distinct CDR3 sequences, around 16% seen once. The sequenced material came from blood. These receptors came from a man between 40 and 49 years old with Graves' hyperthyroidism. Each CDR3 is given with its conserved first and last residue. A D gene is named only where the DNA matches it firmly. Size is omitted from some rows. Given values are once, few, many or a class for expanded clones.

D gene: NA
CDR3 length: 14
V gene: TRBV4-2
J gene: TRBJ1-1
clone size: many
CDR3 DNA: TGTGCCAGCAGCCGCACACATGGGAGCACTGAAGCTTTCTTT
CDR3 protein: CASSRTHGSTEAFF

D gene: TRBD1
CDR3 length: 16
V gene: TRBV24-1
J gene: TRBJ2-1
clone size: NA
CDR3 DNA: TGTGCCACCAGTGACCACACAGGGGGCTGGTACAATGAGCAGTTCTTC
CDR3 protein: CATSDHTGGWYNEQFF

D gene: NA
CDR3 length: 14
V gene: TRBV30
J gene: TRBJ1-6
clone size: many
CDR3 DNA: TGTGCCGGTAGGGAGTTTAAATCCCTTGGGGCCCTCCACTTT
CDR3 protein: CAGREFKSLGALHF

D gene: NA
CDR3 length: 17
V gene: TRBV5-1
J gene: TRBJ1-1
clone size: many
CDR3 DNA: TGCGCCAGCAGCTTGGCGGGGGGCCCGCTACGGGACACTGAAGCTTTCTTT
CDR3 protein: CASSLAGGPLRDTEAFF

D gene: NA
CDR3 length: 13
V gene: TRBV28
J gene: TRBJ1-1
clone size: many
CDR3 DNA: TGTGCCAGCAGTTTCAGGGGACCAACTGAAGCTTTCTTT
CDR3 protein: CASSFRGPTEAFF

D gene: TRBD1
CDR3 length: 10
V gene: TRBV30
J gene: TRBJ1-1
clone size: few
CDR3 DNA: TGTGCCTTTCAGACAGGGGATGCTTTCTTT
CDR3 protein: CAFQTGDAFF

D gene: TRBD1
CDR3 length: 13
V gene: TRBV20-1
J gene: TRBJ2-3
clone size: many
CDR3 DNA: TGCAGTGCCTGGACAGGGGGCACAGATACGCAGTATTTT
CDR3 protein: CSAWTGGTDTQYF

D gene: TRBD2
CDR3 length: 14
V gene: TRBV6-2/TRBV6-3
J gene: TRBJ2-1
clone size: NA
CDR3 DNA: TGTGCCAGCGGACTAGCGGGAACCTACAATGAGCAGTTCTTC
CDR3 protein: CASGLAGTYNEQFF

D gene: NA
CDR3 length: 18
V gene: TRBV18
J gene: TRBJ2-1
clone size: NA
CDR3 DNA: TGTGCCAGCTCACCCAGGTGGGGAAATCCGATGGGGTACAATGAGCAGTTCTTC
CDR3 protein: CASSPRWGNPMGYNEQFF

D gene: TRBD1
CDR3 length: 20
V gene: TRBV27
J gene: TRBJ1-5
clone size: few
CDR3 DNA: TGTGCCAGCAGCCCCCTTCACCTTGGGAGCAGGGGGACTAGCAATCAGCCCCAGCATTTT
CDR3 protein: CASSPLHLGSRGTSNQPQHF

D gene: NA
CDR3 length: 15
V gene: TRBV28
J gene: TRBJ1-5
clone size: NA
CDR3 DNA: TGTGCCGGCAGTCTGGACCGCCCAAGCAATCAGCCCCAGCATTTT
CDR3 protein: CAGSLDRPSNQPQHF

D gene: NA
CDR3 length: 15
V gene: TRBV5-5
J gene: TRBJ1-2
clone size: many
CDR3 DNA: TGTGCCAGCAGCGCCACCGGGACGGACTCACGGGGCTACACCTTC
CDR3 protein: CASSATGTDSRGYTF

D gene: NA
CDR3 length: 16
V gene: TRBV18
J gene: TRBJ2-5
clone size: many
CDR3 DNA: TGTGCCAGCTCACCACCGAGGGGAGCCTCCAGAGAGACCCAGTACTTC
CDR3 protein: CASSPPRGASRETQYF

D gene: NA
CDR3 length: 11
V gene: TRBV5-4
J gene: TRBJ1-2
clone size: NA
CDR3 DNA: TGTGCCAGCAAAAAGGGTAGCGGCTACACCTTC
CDR3 protein: CASKKGSGYTF

D gene: NA
CDR3 length: 14
V gene: TRBV6-2/TRBV6-3
J gene: TRBJ1-2
clone size: many
CDR3 DNA: TGTGCCAGCAGCGAAATACAGGAAAGCTATGGCTACACCTTC
CDR3 protein: CASSEIQESYGYTF

D gene: TRBD1
CDR3 length: 14
V gene: TRBV12-3/TRBV12-4
J gene: TRBJ1-6
clone size: many
CDR3 DNA: TGTGCCAGCAGCCGGGGACAGGCGGGTTCACCCCTCCACTTT
CDR3 protein: CASSRGQAGSPLHF

D gene: TRBD1
CDR3 length: 14
V gene: TRBV28
J gene: TRBJ1-1
clone size: many
CDR3 DNA: TGTGCCAGCAGTACCACCACAGGGGGCACTGAAGCTTTCTTT
CDR3 protein: CASSTTTGGTEAFF

D gene: NA
CDR3 length: 15
V gene: TRBV24-1
J gene: TRBJ1-2
clone size: many
CDR3 DNA: TGTGCCACCAGTGATCCCCGGGTCTACCCTCATGGCTACACCTTC
CDR3 protein: CATSDPRVYPHGYTF

D gene: TRBD1
CDR3 length: 14
V gene: TRBV18
J gene: TRBJ1-2
clone size: many
CDR3 DNA: TGTGCCAGCTCACCCGAGGACAGGGCCTATGGCTACACCTTC
CDR3 protein: CASSPEDRAYGYTF

D gene: NA
CDR3 length: 12
V gene: TRBV28
J gene: TRBJ1-2
clone size: many
CDR3 DNA: TGTGCCAGCAGTGACAGTAACTATGGCTACACCTTC
CDR3 protein: CASSDSNYGYTF

D gene: TRBD2
CDR3 length: 14
V gene: TRBV7-2
J gene: TRBJ2-1
clone size: many
CDR3 DNA: TGTGCCAGCAGCTTGGGTACTAGCGGCGGCGAGCAGTTCTTC
CDR3 protein: CASSLGTSGGEQFF

D gene: TRBD2
CDR3 length: 14
V gene: TRBV7-2
J gene: TRBJ2-5
clone size: NA
CDR3 DNA: TGTGCCAGCAGCTTAGTTTTGGGCGGGGGGACCCAGTACTTC
CDR3 protein: CASSLVLGGGTQYF

D gene: NA
CDR3 length: 13
V gene: TRBV6-2/TRBV6-3
J gene: TRBJ1-1
clone size: many
CDR3 DNA: TGTGCCAGCAGCTTACAGATGAACACTGAAGCTTTCTTT
CDR3 protein: CASSLQMNTEAFF

D gene: NA
CDR3 length: 15
V gene: TRBV6-1
J gene: TRBJ1-2
clone size: NA
CDR3 DNA: TGTGCCAGCGGTGAAGAGACTGGACGGCTCTATGGCTACACCTTC
CDR3 protein: CASGEETGRLYGYTF

D gene: NA
CDR3 length: 14
V gene: TRBV5-8
J gene: TRBJ2-3
clone size: few
CDR3 DNA: TGTGCCAGCAGCGCTAAGGGGTGGGGAGATACGCAGTATTTT
CDR3 protein: CASSAKGWGDTQYF

D gene: TRBD1
CDR3 length: 16
V gene: TRBV6-5
J gene: TRBJ2-3
clone size: few
CDR3 DNA: TGTGCCAGCAGTTACCCAGGGGGCGCAGGCACAGATACGCAGTATTTT
CDR3 protein: CASSYPGGAGTDTQYF

D gene: NA
CDR3 length: 15
V gene: TRBV5-1
J gene: TRBJ1-1
clone size: many
CDR3 DNA: TGCGCCAGCAGCGCTCACGGAACCATGAACACTGAAGCTTTCTTT
CDR3 protein: CASSAHGTMNTEAFF